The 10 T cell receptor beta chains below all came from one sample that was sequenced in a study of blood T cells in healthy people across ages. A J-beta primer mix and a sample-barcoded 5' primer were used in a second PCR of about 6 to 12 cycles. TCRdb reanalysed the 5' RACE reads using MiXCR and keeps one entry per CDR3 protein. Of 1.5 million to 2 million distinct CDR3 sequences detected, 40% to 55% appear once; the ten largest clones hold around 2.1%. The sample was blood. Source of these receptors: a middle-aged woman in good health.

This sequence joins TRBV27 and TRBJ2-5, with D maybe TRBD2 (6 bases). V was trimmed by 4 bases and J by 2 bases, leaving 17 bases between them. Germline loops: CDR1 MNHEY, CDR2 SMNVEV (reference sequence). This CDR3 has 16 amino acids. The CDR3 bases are TGTGCCAGCAGTTGGGGTAGCGGAGGGTTTCAAGAGACCCAGTACTTC. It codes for CASSWGSGGFQETQYF.

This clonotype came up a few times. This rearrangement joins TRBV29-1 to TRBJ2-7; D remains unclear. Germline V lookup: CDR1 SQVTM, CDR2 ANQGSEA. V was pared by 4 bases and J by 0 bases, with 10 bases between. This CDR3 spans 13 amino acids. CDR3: CSVVHPGSYEQYF. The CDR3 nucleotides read TGCAGCGTTGTCCATCCTGGCTCCTACGAGCAGTACTTC.

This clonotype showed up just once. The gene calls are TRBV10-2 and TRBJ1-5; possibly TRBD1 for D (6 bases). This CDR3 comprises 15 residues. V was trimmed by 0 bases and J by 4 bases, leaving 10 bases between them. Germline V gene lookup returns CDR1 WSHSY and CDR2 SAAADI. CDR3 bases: TGCGCCAGCAGTGAGTCAGGGGGTCGTAATCAGCCCCAGCATTTT. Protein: CASSESGGRNQPQHF.

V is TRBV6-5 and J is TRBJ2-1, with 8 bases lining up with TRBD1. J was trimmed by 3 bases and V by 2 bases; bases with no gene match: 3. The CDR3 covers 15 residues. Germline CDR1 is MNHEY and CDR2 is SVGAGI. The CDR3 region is CASSYDRGVYNEQFF. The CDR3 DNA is TGTGCCAGCAGTTACGACAGGGGAGTCTACAATGAGCAGTTCTTC.

The chain's CDR3 is CASSLAVGRTINNEQYF. The CDR3 region has the DNA TGCGCCAGCAGCTTGGCGGTCGGCCGGACAATCAACAATGAGCAGTACTTC. The rearrangement uses TRBV5-1 and TRBJ2-5; possibly TRBD1 for D (5 bases). The length of the CDR3 is 17 residues. Looked up from germline, CDR1 is SGHRS and CDR2 is YFSETQ. Deletions cut 0 bases from V and 11 bases from J, with 26 bases between.

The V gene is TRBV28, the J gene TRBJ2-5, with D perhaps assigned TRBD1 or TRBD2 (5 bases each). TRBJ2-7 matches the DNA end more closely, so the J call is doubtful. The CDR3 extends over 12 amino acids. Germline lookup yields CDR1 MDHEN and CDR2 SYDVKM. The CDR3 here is CASGGLNYEQYF. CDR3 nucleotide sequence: TGTGCCAGCGGGGGTCTCAACTACGAGCAGTACTTC.

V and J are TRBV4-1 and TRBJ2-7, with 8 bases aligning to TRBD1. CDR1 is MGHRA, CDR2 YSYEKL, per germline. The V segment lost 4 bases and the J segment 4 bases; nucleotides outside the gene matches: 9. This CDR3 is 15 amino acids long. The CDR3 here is CASSPSGRGLYEQYF. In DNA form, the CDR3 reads TGCGCCAGCAGCCCAAGCGGCAGGGGGCTATACGAGCAGTACTTC.

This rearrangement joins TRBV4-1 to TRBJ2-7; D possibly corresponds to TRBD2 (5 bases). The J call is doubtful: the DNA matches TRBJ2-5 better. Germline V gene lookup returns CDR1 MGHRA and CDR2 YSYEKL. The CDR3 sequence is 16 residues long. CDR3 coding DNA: TGCGCCAGCAGCCAAGATATAGGTAGGGCGGGAGAGACCCAGTACTTC. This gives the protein CASSQDIGRAGETQYF.

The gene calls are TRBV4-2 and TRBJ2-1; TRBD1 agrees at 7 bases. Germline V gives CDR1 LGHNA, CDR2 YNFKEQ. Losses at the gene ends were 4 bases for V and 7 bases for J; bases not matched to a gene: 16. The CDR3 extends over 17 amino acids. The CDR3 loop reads CASSPDTATGIRNEQFF. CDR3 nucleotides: TGTGCCAGCAGCCCCGATACGGCGACAGGGATAAGGAATGAGCAGTTCTTC.

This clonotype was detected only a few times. The DNA of the CDR3 is TGTGCCAGCAGGGGGGTCCGGACCTTCAATCAGCCCCAGCATTTT. Protein product: CASRGVRTFNQPQHF. The J gene is TRBJ1-5, the V gene TRBV28, with TRBD1 as a possible D gene (5 bases). The germline V gene encodes CDR1 MDHEN and CDR2 SYDVKM. Trimming removed 6 bases from V and 3 bases from J, with 15 bases in between. The CDR3 has 15 residues.